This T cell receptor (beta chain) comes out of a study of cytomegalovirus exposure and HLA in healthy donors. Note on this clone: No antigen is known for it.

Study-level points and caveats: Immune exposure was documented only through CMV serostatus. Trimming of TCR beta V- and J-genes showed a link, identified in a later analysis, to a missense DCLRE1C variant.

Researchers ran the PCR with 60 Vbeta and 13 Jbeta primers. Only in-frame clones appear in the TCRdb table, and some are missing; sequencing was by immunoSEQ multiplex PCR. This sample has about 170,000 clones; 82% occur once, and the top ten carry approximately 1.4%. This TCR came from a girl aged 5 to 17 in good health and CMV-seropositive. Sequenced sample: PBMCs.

The CDR3 bases are TGCAGGGCGACAGGGGGGACTGAAGCTTTCTTT. Its protein product is CRATGGTEAFF. The chain combines TRBV20-1 with TRBJ1-1; 9 positions match TRBD1. Germline CDR1 and CDR2: DFQATT and SNEGSKA (reference sequence). The CDR3 runs 11 residues.